A selection of T cell receptor beta chains follows, all from one sample in a study of OX40 agonist ivuxolimab in advanced cancers. The assay was immunoSEQ multiplex PCR, and TCRdb's table has in-frame clones only and misses some. The sample lists about 64,000 clones, about 88% occurring once. The material sequenced was CD4+ or CD8+ T cells sorted from blood, taken in a trial of the OX40 agonist ivuxolimab. The receptors originated from an adult with an advanced solid tumor such as melanoma, head and neck, liver or kidney cancer. CDR3s include the opening cysteine and the closing phenylalanine or tryptophan. The D gene is left open where the match is weak. For some rows the clone size is stated as once, few or many, or as a class when expanded; others skip it.

size: -
J: TRBJ1-2
D: -
V: TRBV6-1
CDR3: CASRQRYYGYTF
DNA: TGTGCCAGCCGACAGCGGTACTATGGCTACACCTTC

size: -
J: TRBJ2-2
D: -
V: TRBV6-1
CDR3: CASSEIGTGELFF
DNA: TGTGCCAGCAGTGAAATAGGCACCGGGGAGCTGTTTTTT

size: -
J: TRBJ2-6
D: TRBD1
V: TRBV28
CDR3: CASSITGGAGANVLTF
DNA: TGTGCCAGCAGTATTACAGGGGGCGCTGGGGCCAACGTCCTGACTTTC

size: few
J: TRBJ1-1
D: TRBD1
V: TRBV9
CDR3: CASSGTGGGTEAFF
DNA: TGTGCCAGCAGCGGCACAGGGGGCGGGACTGAAGCTTTCTTT

size: -
J: TRBJ2-5
D: -
V: TRBV15
CDR3: CATSKLQAFWEETQYF
DNA: TGTGCCACCAGCAAGCTACAGGCGTTTTGGGAGGAGACCCAGTACTTC

size: few
J: TRBJ2-7
D: -
V: TRBV11-3
CDR3: CASSRGSSYEQYF
DNA: TGTGCCAGCAGTCGGGGATCCTCCTACGAGCAGTACTTC

size: -
J: TRBJ1-4
D: -
V: TRBV6-1
CDR3: CASSRMGEKLFF
DNA: TGTGCCAGCAGTAGAATGGGTGAAAAACTGTTTTTT

size: -
J: TRBJ2-3
D: -
V: TRBV9
CDR3: CASSVELAADTQYF
DNA: TGTGCCAGCAGCGTAGAACTAGCTGCCGATACGCAGTATTTT

size: few
J: TRBJ1-4
D: -
V: TRBV7-9
CDR3: CASSLPGGEKLFF
DNA: TGTGCCAGCAGTCTACCAGGCGGTGAAAAACTGTTTTTT

size: -
J: TRBJ2-1
D: TRBD2
V: TRBV6-5
CDR3: CASRPSGGAYNEQFF
DNA: TGTGCCAGCAGACCGAGCGGGGGGGCCTACAATGAGCAGTTCTTC

size: -
J: TRBJ1-4
D: -
V: TRBV6-6
CDR3: CASLRGVGEKLFF
DNA: TGTGCCAGCCTGAGGGGGGTGGGTGAAAAACTGTTTTTT

size: -
J: TRBJ2-1
D: TRBD1
V: TRBV28
CDR3: CASSRDRYNEQFF
DNA: TGTGCCAGCAGCCGGGACAGGTACAATGAGCAGTTCTTC

size: -
J: TRBJ2-7
D: -
V: TRBV5-1
CDR3: CASSFESSYEQYF
DNA: TGCGCCAGCAGCTTCGAGAGCTCCTACGAGCAGTACTTC

size: -
J: TRBJ2-7
D: -
V: TRBV11-1
CDR3: CASSLAVGAGGYEQYF
DNA: TGTGCCAGCAGCTTAGCAGTGGGAGCGGGCGGCTACGAGCAGTACTTC

size: -
J: TRBJ1-4
D: -
V: TRBV2
CDR3: CASSFRANEKLFF
DNA: TGTGCCAGCAGTTTCAGAGCTAATGAAAAACTGTTTTTT

size: once
J: TRBJ2-1
D: TRBD2
V: TRBV7-6
CDR3: CASSLRRESSYNEQFF
DNA: TGTGCCAGCAGCTTAAGGCGGGAGAGCTCCTACAATGAGCAGTTCTTC

size: -
J: TRBJ2-5
D: -
V: TRBV29-1
CDR3: CSVTRTQETQYF
DNA: TGCAGCGTTACTAGGACCCAAGAGACCCAGTACTTC

size: -
J: TRBJ2-7
D: -
V: TRBV19
CDR3: CASRPTGGKLSYEQYF
DNA: TGTGCCAGTAGGCCCACGGGCGGGAAGCTCTCCTACGAGCAGTACTTC

size: -
J: TRBJ1-2
D: -
V: TRBV7-2
CDR3: CASSLPGNRGYTF
DNA: TGTGCCAGCAGCTTACCGGGAAACCGTGGCTACACCTTC

size: few
J: TRBJ1-2
D: -
V: TRBV30
CDR3: CAWKGDYYGYTF
DNA: TGTGCCTGGAAGGGGGACTACTATGGCTACACCTTC

size: -
J: TRBJ2-7
D: -
V: TRBV5-4
CDR3: CASSADRTSYEQYF
DNA: TGTGCCAGCAGCGCGGACAGAACCTCCTACGAGCAGTACTTC

size: once
J: TRBJ2-5
D: TRBD1
V: TRBV5-1
CDR3: CASSVRDSVQETQYF
DNA: TGCGCCAGCAGCGTCCGGGACAGCGTCCAAGAGACCCAGTACTTC

size: -
J: TRBJ1-2
D: TRBD1
V: TRBV7-8
CDR3: CASRRAGQGAHGYTF
DNA: TGTGCCAGCAGGAGGGCCGGACAGGGGGCACATGGCTACACCTTC

size: -
J: TRBJ1-6
D: -
V: TRBV11-2
CDR3: CASSLDPPQVSPLHF
DNA: TGTGCCAGCAGCTTAGACCCCCCCCAAGTCTCACCCCTCCACTTT

size: -
J: TRBJ2-1
D: -
V: TRBV12-1
CDR3: CASSPLGLAGVHEQFF
DNA: TGTGCCAGCAGCCCCCTGGGGCTAGCGGGAGTCCATGAGCAGTTCTTC

size: -
J: TRBJ2-3
D: TRBD1
V: TRBV10-3
CDR3: CAISSRGTGYRHTDTQYF
DNA: TGTGCCATCAGTTCCCGAGGGACAGGTTATAGGCACACAGATACGCAGTATTTT

size: few
J: TRBJ1-1
D: -
V: TRBV5-1
CDR3: CASSLVPTNTEAFF
DNA: TGCGCCAGCAGCTTGGTACCGACTAACACTGAAGCTTTCTTT

size: -
J: TRBJ2-5
D: -
V: TRBV7-3
CDR3: CASSLGTGKTQYF
DNA: TGTGCCAGCAGCTTAGGGACGGGGAAGACCCAGTACTTC

size: -
J: TRBJ2-3
D: -
V: TRBV6-5
CDR3: CASSYSYTDTQYF
DNA: TGTGCCAGCAGTTACTCGTATACAGATACGCAGTATTTT

size: -
J: TRBJ2-7
D: TRBD2
V: TRBV10-3
CDR3: CAISSGGHEQYF
DNA: TGTGCCATCAGTAGCGGGGGCCACGAGCAGTACTTC

size: -
J: TRBJ2-3
D: -
V: TRBV14
CDR3: CASSQTSLDTQYF
DNA: TGTGCCAGCAGCCAGACTAGTTTGGATACGCAGTATTTT

size: once
J: TRBJ1-2
D: -
V: TRBV2
CDR3: CASSPDIVPTF
DNA: TGTGCCAGCAGTCCCGATATAGTCCCCACCTTC

size: few
J: TRBJ1-4
D: -
V: TRBV5-1
CDR3: CASSSLGGTATNEKLFF
DNA: TGCGCCAGCAGCTCCCTTGGGGGAACCGCAACTAATGAAAAACTGTTTTTT

size: -
J: TRBJ1-5
D: TRBD1
V: TRBV4-1
CDR3: CASSKVDRALGPQHF
DNA: TGCGCCAGCAGTAAGGTTGACAGGGCCTTAGGGCCCCAGCATTTT

size: -
J: TRBJ1-1
D: TRBD1
V: TRBV5-1
CDR3: CASSYGTVNTEAFF
DNA: TGCGCCAGCAGCTACGGGACAGTTAACACTGAAGCTTTCTTT

size: -
J: TRBJ2-5
D: -
V: TRBV11-2
CDR3: CASSLGGSQETQYF
DNA: TGTGCCAGCAGCTTAGGGGGCAGCCAAGAGACCCAGTACTTC

size: -
J: TRBJ2-3
D: -
V: TRBV5-1
CDR3: CASSASGAGDTQYF
DNA: TGCGCCAGCTCTGCTTCGGGGGCTGGAGATACGCAGTATTTT

size: -
J: TRBJ2-5
D: -
V: TRBV12-5
CDR3: CASEGETQYF
DNA: TGTGCTAGCGAAGGAGAGACCCAGTACTTC

size: -
J: TRBJ2-1
D: TRBD2
V: TRBV4-2
CDR3: CASSQEALAGGNEQFF
DNA: TGTGCCAGCAGCCAAGAGGCCCTAGCGGGGGGCAATGAGCAGTTCTTC

size: -
J: TRBJ2-1
D: -
V: TRBV5-8
CDR3: CASSLAFNEQFF
DNA: TGTGCCAGCAGCTTGGCCTTTAATGAGCAGTTCTTC

size: -
J: TRBJ2-7
D: -
V: TRBV7-9
CDR3: CASSHGSVYEQYF
DNA: TGTGCCAGCAGCCACGGTTCGGTTTACGAGCAGTACTTC

size: few
J: TRBJ1-1
D: -
V: TRBV6-4
CDR3: CASIRPGPSMLF
DNA: TGTGCCAGCATTCGGCCGGGACCCAGTATGCTCTTT

size: -
J: TRBJ1-1
D: -
V: TRBV12-5
CDR3: CASGETNTEAFF
DNA: TGTGCTAGTGGGGAGACGAACACTGAAGCTTTCTTT

size: -
J: TRBJ1-2
D: -
V: TRBV20-1
CDR3: CIPDSFVGYTF
DNA: TGCATACCGGACAGTTTTGTTGGCTACACCTTC

size: once
J: TRBJ2-1
D: -
V: TRBV7-2
CDR3: CASSLTGGNEQFF
DNA: TGTGCCAGCAGCCTGACAGGAGGGAATGAGCAGTTCTTC

size: -
J: TRBJ1-1
D: -
V: TRBV7-9
CDR3: CASTRSGENTEAFF
DNA: TGTGCCAGCACCCGGTCGGGAGAGAACACTGAAGCTTTCTTT

size: -
J: TRBJ1-4
D: -
V: TRBV6-5
CDR3: CASRAGIGREKLFF
DNA: TGTGCCAGCAGGGCAGGGATCGGGAGGGAAAAACTGTTTTTT

size: -
J: TRBJ2-5
D: -
V: TRBV7-8
CDR3: CASSLRVAGYQETQYF
DNA: TGTGCCAGCAGCTTAAGGGTCGCGGGCTACCAAGAGACCCAGTACTTC

size: -
J: TRBJ2-7
D: -
V: TRBV5-1
CDR3: CASSLTGLSSYEQYF
DNA: TGCGCCAGCAGCTTGACAGGCCTGAGCTCCTACGAGCAGTACTTC

size: -
J: TRBJ2-5
D: TRBD1
V: TRBV6-5
CDR3: CASRRDRTEETQYF
DNA: TGTGCCAGCCGACGGGACAGAACGGAAGAGACCCAGTACTTC

size: -
J: TRBJ2-2
D: -
V: TRBV5-6
CDR3: CASSLGTSGELFF
DNA: TGTGCCAGCAGCTTAGGGACGTCCGGGGAGCTGTTTTTT

size: -
J: TRBJ2-1
D: -
V: TRBV19
CDR3: CASNHQGRGDEQFF
DNA: TGTGCCAGTAATCATCAGGGTAGGGGGGATGAGCAGTTCTTC

size: -
J: TRBJ2-2
D: TRBD1
V: TRBV27
CDR3: CASSAGTGPIGELFF
DNA: TGTGCCAGCAGTGCCGGGACAGGTCCAATCGGGGAGCTGTTTTTT

size: -
J: TRBJ2-3
D: -
V: TRBV4-1
CDR3: CASSHETLSTDTQYF
DNA: TGCGCCAGCAGCCACGAGACTCTAAGCACAGATACGCAGTATTTT

size: -
J: TRBJ2-5
D: TRBD2
V: TRBV5-4
CDR3: CASSGEGRETQYF
DNA: TGTGCCAGCAGCGGGGAGGGTCGGGAGACCCAGTACTTC

size: -
J: TRBJ1-2
D: TRBD1
V: TRBV5-6
CDR3: CASSLWDRANYGYTF
DNA: TGTGCCAGCAGCTTGTGGGACAGAGCTAACTATGGCTACACCTTC

size: -
J: TRBJ2-1
D: -
V: TRBV18
CDR3: CASSPGQRNEQFF
DNA: TGTGCCAGCTCACCCGGGCAGCGCAATGAGCAGTTCTTC